This TCR beta chain was captured in a study of T cell responses to AZD1222 COVID-19 vaccine (dated by TCRdb to about 2021). Background on the whole study: TCR sequencing was performed for 230 to 250 trial participants, of whom 200 to 210 were given two doses of AZD1222 and some 26 were given two doses of MenACWY control vaccine. Enrollment into the trials was organized by age into subgroups of 18-55, 56-69 and 70-plus years, and those subgroups contained approximately 150, 30 and 60 TCR-sequenced participants, respectively.

Findings and caveats that apply to the study as a whole: No day 14 peak-response samples were available, so repertoires were characterized only after the peak T cell response. CD4 TCRs associated with the vaccine covered the entire spike protein, and the dominant responses were in regions 160-218 and 743-854. Participants were mostly white British, with more females than males. The authors suggested clonal diversity may have been underestimated. Conclusions about previously exposed vaccinees were limited because only six AZD1222 recipients were SARS-CoV-2 seropositive at baseline. The 56-69-year group was small, and its depth increase did not reach significance, likely because of low power. A significant rise in spike-specific TCR breadth and depth was observed after two AZD1222 doses relative to day 0 and relative to MenACWY recipients. Nearly half of unique spike-specific TCRs reportedly recognized epitopes outside regions mutated in the B.1.351 and B.1.1.7 variants.

The CDR3 regions of human TCRbeta chains were analyzed by immunosequencing. As for how the authors treated the data: Repertoire TCRs were checked for matches against a reference library of SARS-CoV-2-specific TCRs that had been generated using the MIRA antigen-specificity platform. Breadth was defined as the fraction of unique TCRs that were SARS-CoV-2-associated. Depth was defined as the fraction of total T cells that were SARS-CoV-2-associated. Using the MIRA data, each spike-specific TCR was assigned both to the spike region to which the TCR was reactive and to a CD4 or CD8 class. Log10-transformed breadth and depth values were compared by one-way ANOVA with Sidak's multiple comparisons tests. TCRdb mirrors the immuneACCESS table, restricted to in-frame sequences. Some clones are absent from its copies; in checked studies, under half trace to an unresolved V gene, and the reason for the others is unknown. The DNA was the basis for D and trimming; V, J and clone size are from that table. The sample table holds some 40,000 clones, of which around 80% were seen once. The top ten constitute roughly a fifth of the sample.

The time point tag for this specimen amounts to: about 28 days (+/-7) after the second vaccine dose. The intended sense of this specimen's treatment or condition label: meningococcal conjugate vaccine given as trial control. Vaccinee samples came from UK trials COV001 and COV002, including a single-blind randomized controlled phase 2/3 trial of AZD1222 (ChAdOx1 nCoV-19) in healthy adults. Trial participant PBMC samples were collected at day 0 and day 28 after the second dose for TCRbeta chain sequencing. Remarks on this clone: This clone's antigen is unknown. No much larger clonotype is one base removed from it; base qualities were not supplied.

Sample: peripheral blood, taken 28 days after the second dose of the MenACWY control vaccine. The clonotype comes from an adult who received the MenACWY meningococcal vaccine as a control.

The nucleotide sequence reads as follows: TGTGCCAGCAGCCTCATTGGAGGGAGCGGGAATGAGCAGTTCTTC. Its product reads: CASSLIGGSGNEQFF. This chain is built from TRBV25-1 and TRBJ2-1, with TRBD2 tentatively as D gene (6 bases match). From a lookup of the germline V gene, CDR1 and CDR2 are MGHDK and SYGVNS. The trim is 6 bases for V and 7 bases for J, with a gap of 19 bases between the germline ends. The CDR3, from cysteine to phenylalanine, totals 15 residues. Only CDR3 DNA is held: 45 bases, read in frame from base 1.